This T cell receptor beta chain stems from a study of T cells in Graves' hyperthyroidism and ophthalmopathy. Study in general: Peripheral blood was obtained at initial diagnosis, preceding any treatment.

CDR3 length: 15 amino acids. The V and J ends lost 0 bases and 5 bases respectively, with 13 bases between them. Germline CDR1 WNHNN, CDR2 SYGVQD (reference sequence). RNA transcripts gave rise to amplified TCR beta CDR3 regions. When the TCR CDR3 underwent first-round RT-PCR, the HTBI primer set was used. TCRdb passed the multiplex PCR reads through MiXCR, listing each CDR3 protein once. Here the sample spans about 500,000 distinct CDR3 sequences, more than 15% being singletons. The rearrangement uses TRBV10-1 and TRBJ2-5, with a weak D call TRBD2 (6 bases). The sample taken for sequencing was blood. The origin of this receptor is a woman in her thirties with Graves' ophthalmopathy. DNA for the CDR3: TGCGCCAGCAGTGAGTCGATAGGGGCGGGGGAGACCCAGTACTTC. It yields the protein CASSESIGAGETQYF.